A single T cell receptor (beta chain) is shown here with its context. Its matching antigen is unknown. A much larger clone differs by one base, so this may be a read error. Trimming stripped 5 bases from V and 4 bases from J, with 17 bases between. The CDR3 runs to 15 residues. Germline V gives CDR1 LGHDT, CDR2 YNNKEL (reference sequence). This entry is derived from a study of metastatic and nonmetastatic thyroid tumors. Study-level background: Repertoire data that came from the blood and tumor or nodule tissue of malignant and benign thyroid patients were compared.

General observations from the study: Benign nodules reportedly had significantly lower TCR beta diversity than malignant thyroid tumors in blood and tumor.

Original methodology: The study's classifier, a distant-metastasis tool for papillary thyroid cancer, was built using CDR3 differences across clinicopathological groups. TCRdb recomputed clones from the PCR reads via MiXCR. In this record, the V and J calls reflect TCRdb's handling and not the investigators' own analysis. The sample includes 20,000 to 25,000 clones, around 28% seen only once; the top ten take roughly 5.3%. Treatment of any kind had been given to no patient before thyroid surgery. The chain links TRBV3-1 to TRBJ2-5, with D possibly TRBD2 on 5 matching bases. The TCR originated in a female donor with papillary thyroid cancer or a benign thyroid nodule (not recorded which). Some clones in this sample may be carry-over from other donors' samples. Sequenced material: tumor tissue. CDR3 loop: CASSFGLPAVETQYF. CDR3 DNA sequence: TGTGCCAGCAGCTTTGGACTCCCCGCGGTAGAGACCCAGTACTTC.